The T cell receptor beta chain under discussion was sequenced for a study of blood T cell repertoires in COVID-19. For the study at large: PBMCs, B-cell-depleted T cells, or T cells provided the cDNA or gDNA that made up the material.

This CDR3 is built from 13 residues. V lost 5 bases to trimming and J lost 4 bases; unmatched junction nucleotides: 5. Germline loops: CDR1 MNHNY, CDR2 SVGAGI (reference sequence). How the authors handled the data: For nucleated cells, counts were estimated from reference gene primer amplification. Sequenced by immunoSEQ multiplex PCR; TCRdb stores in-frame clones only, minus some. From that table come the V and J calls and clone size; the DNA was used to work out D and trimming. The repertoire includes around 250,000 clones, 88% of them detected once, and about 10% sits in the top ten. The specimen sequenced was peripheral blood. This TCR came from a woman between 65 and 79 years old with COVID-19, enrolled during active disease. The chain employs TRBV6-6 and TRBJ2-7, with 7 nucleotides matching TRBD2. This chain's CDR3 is CASSKRDSYEQYF. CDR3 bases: TGTGCCAGCAGTAAGCGGGACTCTTACGAGCAGTACTTC.